A selection of T cell receptor beta chains follows, all from one sample in a study of T cell changes during pregnancy in multiple sclerosis. TCRdb keeps only in-frame clones here, not all; method: immunoSEQ multiplex PCR. Here the sample spans about 75,000 clones, roughly 90% being singletons. Sequenced here: peripheral blood, sampled in the first trimester of pregnancy. The origin of the receptors is a female donor in good health, enrolled as a control in a pregnancy study. Each CDR3 is given with its conserved first and last residue. The order of the fields is J gene, V gene, CDR3 length, D gene, CDR3 protein. The D gene is left open where the match is weak.

j_gene: TRBJ2-2
v_gene: TRBV29-1
len: 13
d_gene: -
CDR3aa: CSVARANTGGLFF

j_gene: TRBJ2-7
v_gene: TRBV28
len: 15
d_gene: -
CDR3aa: CASSLSSGGLYEQYF

j_gene: TRBJ2-6
v_gene: TRBV4-1
len: 19
d_gene: TRBD1
CDR3aa: CASSVVGRGQGFGANVLTF

j_gene: TRBJ2-2
v_gene: TRBV4-3
len: 16
d_gene: TRBD2
CDR3aa: CASSQTSGRNTGELFF

j_gene: TRBJ1-4
v_gene: TRBV5-5
len: 15
d_gene: TRBD1
CDR3aa: CASSLDRGPNEKLFF

j_gene: TRBJ1-2
v_gene: TRBV11-2
len: 18
d_gene: -
CDR3aa: CASSLNSGFTETHYGYTF

j_gene: TRBJ1-5
v_gene: TRBV19
len: 16
d_gene: -
CDR3aa: CASSGGGRVAHQPQHF

j_gene: TRBJ2-1
v_gene: TRBV19
len: 14
d_gene: TRBD2
CDR3aa: CASSGRSSYNEQFF

j_gene: TRBJ2-7
v_gene: TRBV11-2
len: 14
d_gene: TRBD1
CDR3aa: CASSYRTGGFEQYF

j_gene: TRBJ2-5
v_gene: TRBV5-1
len: 16
d_gene: TRBD1
CDR3aa: CASSGRDRGRGETQYF

j_gene: TRBJ2-5
v_gene: TRBV7-2
len: 17
d_gene: TRBD2
CDR3aa: CASSPMRTSGRLETQYF

j_gene: TRBJ1-1
v_gene: TRBV28
len: 12
d_gene: TRBD1
CDR3aa: CASDRGWTEAFF

j_gene: TRBJ2-1
v_gene: TRBV9
len: 19
d_gene: TRBD1
CDR3aa: CASSPGKGGDRGSYNEQFF

j_gene: TRBJ2-1
v_gene: TRBV28
len: 16
d_gene: TRBD2
CDR3aa: CASSLSVAGSYNEQFF

j_gene: TRBJ1-1
v_gene: TRBV4-1
len: 15
d_gene: TRBD1
CDR3aa: CASRGGTGLNTEAFF

j_gene: TRBJ1-1
v_gene: TRBV7-2
len: 14
d_gene: -
CDR3aa: CASSLAPQGSEAFF

j_gene: TRBJ1-2
v_gene: TRBV5-1
len: 15
d_gene: -
CDR3aa: CASSLGRRGSGGYTF

j_gene: TRBJ2-5
v_gene: TRBV6-1
len: 16
d_gene: TRBD2
CDR3aa: CASSVGTSQYQETQYF

j_gene: TRBJ1-2
v_gene: TRBV19
len: 13
d_gene: -
CDR3aa: CASSLDRSNGYTF

j_gene: TRBJ2-5
v_gene: TRBV5-8
len: 14
d_gene: -
CDR3aa: CASSLQGNAETQYF

j_gene: TRBJ1-2
v_gene: TRBV2
len: 13
d_gene: -
CDR3aa: CASIPPGSYGYTF

j_gene: TRBJ2-3
v_gene: TRBV15
len: 15
d_gene: TRBD2
CDR3aa: CATSSRAGGGNTQYF

j_gene: TRBJ2-2
v_gene: TRBV9
len: 16
d_gene: -
CDR3aa: CASSPLGGANTGELFF

j_gene: TRBJ2-1
v_gene: TRBV19
len: 14
d_gene: -
CDR3aa: CASSHRVSYNEQFF

j_gene: TRBJ2-3
v_gene: TRBV27
len: 16
d_gene: TRBD1
CDR3aa: CASSAIRTGKTDTQYF

j_gene: TRBJ2-5
v_gene: TRBV7-9
len: 17
d_gene: TRBD1
CDR3aa: CASSLLTGGLDRETQYF

j_gene: TRBJ2-2
v_gene: TRBV19
len: 16
d_gene: TRBD2
CDR3aa: CASTSPTSGRSGELFF

j_gene: TRBJ2-2
v_gene: TRBV19
len: 13
d_gene: -
CDR3aa: CASSTTNTGELFF

j_gene: TRBJ2-1
v_gene: TRBV27
len: 15
d_gene: TRBD2
CDR3aa: CASRRLTGGDNEQFF

j_gene: TRBJ1-2
v_gene: TRBV11-2
len: 15
d_gene: TRBD1
CDR3aa: CASSLDRGYNYGYTF

j_gene: TRBJ1-2
v_gene: TRBV19
len: 14
d_gene: -
CDR3aa: CASKLQGKDYGYTF

j_gene: TRBJ2-7
v_gene: TRBV10-3
len: 14
d_gene: -
CDR3aa: CAISAEARSYEQYF

j_gene: TRBJ1-2
v_gene: TRBV9
len: 16
d_gene: TRBD1
CDR3aa: CASSAPNRGLSYGYTF

j_gene: TRBJ1-3
v_gene: TRBV7-2
len: 15
d_gene: -
CDR3aa: CASSLTGDSGNTIYF

j_gene: TRBJ1-6
v_gene: TRBV5-1
len: 15
d_gene: -
CDR3aa: CASSLRQQSNSPLHF

j_gene: TRBJ1-4
v_gene: TRBV6-6
len: 15
d_gene: -
CDR3aa: CASSYSSATNEKLFF

j_gene: TRBJ2-1
v_gene: TRBV7-2
len: 14
d_gene: -
CDR3aa: CASSLELVGGEQFF

j_gene: TRBJ1-1
v_gene: TRBV27
len: 15
d_gene: -
CDR3aa: CASRPEQGLNTEAFF

j_gene: TRBJ1-3
v_gene: TRBV6-6
len: 15
d_gene: TRBD1
CDR3aa: CASSTTGSPGNTIYF

j_gene: TRBJ2-3
v_gene: TRBV14
len: 17
d_gene: TRBD2
CDR3aa: CASSHLAGGSWADTQYF

j_gene: TRBJ1-1
v_gene: TRBV18
len: 14
d_gene: -
CDR3aa: CASSRDTGISEAFF

j_gene: TRBJ2-1
v_gene: TRBV23-1
len: 12
d_gene: TRBD2
CDR3aa: CALGLVRDEQFF

j_gene: TRBJ2-7
v_gene: TRBV7-6
len: 18
d_gene: TRBD1
CDR3aa: CASSWRRQGAFGSYEQYF

j_gene: TRBJ2-3
v_gene: TRBV9
len: 16
d_gene: TRBD2
CDR3aa: CASSSSGASGTDTQYF

j_gene: TRBJ2-7
v_gene: TRBV29-1
len: 14
d_gene: TRBD1
CDR3aa: CSVVRQGGSYEQYF

j_gene: TRBJ1-1
v_gene: TRBV5-6
len: 12
d_gene: TRBD1
CDR3aa: CASSFQGVEAFF

j_gene: TRBJ2-7
v_gene: TRBV19
len: 14
d_gene: TRBD2
CDR3aa: CASEQRGGLYEQYF

j_gene: TRBJ1-2
v_gene: TRBV19
len: 19
d_gene: TRBD1
CDR3aa: CASSTDRGLVATDIDGYTF

j_gene: TRBJ1-5
v_gene: TRBV7-2
len: 12
d_gene: -
CDR3aa: CASSPGGQPQHF

j_gene: TRBJ1-1
v_gene: TRBV5-1
len: 13
d_gene: -
CDR3aa: CASSFNLNTEAFF

j_gene: TRBJ1-2
v_gene: TRBV7-9
len: 15
d_gene: TRBD1
CDR3aa: CASIGQGALNYGYTF

j_gene: TRBJ2-7
v_gene: TRBV5-1
len: 13
d_gene: TRBD1
CDR3aa: CASSSGTGYEQYF

j_gene: TRBJ2-7
v_gene: TRBV2
len: 16
d_gene: -
CDR3aa: CASSKNPGLAAYEQYF